A selection of T cell receptor beta chains follows, all from one sample in a study of early T cells in non-severe SARS-CoV-2 infection. TCRdb itself ran the 5' RACE reads through MiXCR, one entry per CDR3 protein. This sample has 45,000 to 60,000 distinct CDR3 sequences, with about a tenth found just once. Sequenced: whole blood. These receptors were taken from an adult who was a healthcare worker with PCR-confirmed SARS-CoV-2 infection or an uninfected control (not recorded which). The CDR3 runs from the conserved cysteine through the conserved F or W. D genes are given only for firm matches. The size of a clone is reported for some rows only, either as once, few or many, or as a class for expanded clones.

>TRBV7-2|many|-|14|TRBJ1-4
TGTGCCAGCAGCCGGACAGCCATTAATGAAAAACTGTTTTTT
CASSRTAINEKLFF
>TRBV7-6|-|-|15|TRBJ2-5
TGTGCCAGCAGCCGTCACGGGACGCAGCTCGAGACCCAGTACTTC
CASSRHGTQLETQYF
>TRBV20-1|few|TRBD2|16|TRBJ2-3
TGCAGTGCCGGGACTAGCGGGGGGGGACTCACAGATACGCAGTATTTT
CSAGTSGGGLTDTQYF
>TRBV20-1|many|TRBD2|14|TRBJ2-1
TGCAGTGCCAGGGAGCGGGGGTATCACAATGAGCAGTTCTTC
CSARERGYHNEQFF
>TRBV10-3|many|-|13|TRBJ1-5
TGTGCCATCGCGGGGGGTAACAATCAGCCCCAGCATTTT
CAIAGGNNQPQHF
>TRBV29-1|many|TRBD1|11|TRBJ2-1
TGCAGCACCAGACAGGGCCATGAGCAGTTCTTC
CSTRQGHEQFF
>TRBV30|-|-|14|TRBJ1-4
TGTGCCTGGAGTGAAGGGGACCTCAATGAAAAACTGTTTTTT
CAWSEGDLNEKLFF
>TRBV5-1|few|TRBD1|14|TRBJ2-4
TGCGCCAGCAGCCCCGACAGGGGGAAAAACATTCAGTACTTC
CASSPDRGKNIQYF
>TRBV9|many|TRBD1|17|TRBJ2-2
TGTGCCAGCAGCGTAGGTGGACAGGCCCCCGGGACCGGGGAGCTGTTTTTT
CASSVGGQAPGTGELFF
>TRBV11-2|-|-|15|TRBJ2-2
TGTGCCAGCACCCCCATGGCCGCGAACACCGGGGAGCTGTTTTTT
CASTPMAANTGELFF
>TRBV9|many|-|17|TRBJ1-2
TGTGCCAGCAGCGTAGCTAGGGGTCCCTACGCTAACTATGGCTACACCTTC
CASSVARGPYANYGYTF
>TRBV18|-|TRBD2|18|TRBJ2-2
TGTGCCAGCTCACGTACCGGGAGGGTATCTTCGAACACCGGGGAGCTGTTTTTT
CASSRTGRVSSNTGELFF
>TRBV6-6|few|-|14|TRBJ2-5
TGTGCCAGCATTGACCCCAGGGCCCAAGAGACCCAGTACTTC
CASIDPRAQETQYF
>TRBV7-9|few|TRBD1|18|TRBJ1-1
TGTGCCAGCAGCTCCCAACCCTTCAGACAGGGGACGAACACTGAAGCTTTCTTT
CASSSQPFRQGTNTEAFF
>TRBV20-1|-|-|13|TRBJ2-3
TGCAGTGCTAGAGAGCAGAGCACAGATACGCAGTATTTT
CSAREQSTDTQYF
>TRBV7-9|many|-|13|TRBJ1-2
TGTGCCAGCAGCTTAGCGGGGGACTATGGCTACACCTTC
CASSLAGDYGYTF
>TRBV7-3|few|-|10|TRBJ1-6
TGTGCCAGCAGCAAATCACCCCTCCACTTT
CASSKSPLHF
>TRBV5-1|many|-|15|TRBJ2-4
TGCGCCAGCAGCTTGGATTTGGTAGCGGTGAACATTCAGTACTTC
CASSLDLVAVNIQYF
>TRBV20-1|few|-|15|TRBJ1-2
TGCAGTGCTAGGGGGCAGGGAAGTTCCCTTGTAGGCTACACCTTC
CSARGQGSSLVGYTF
>TRBV5-6|many|-|13|TRBJ1-2
TGTGCCAGCAGCTTGAACAGCCTCTATGGCTACACCTTC
CASSLNSLYGYTF
>TRBV20-1|many|TRBD1|11|TRBJ2-1
TGCAGTGCTGGACAGGGGGTTGAGCAGTTCTTC
CSAGQGVEQFF
>TRBV7-8|-|-|15|TRBJ2-5
TGTGCCAGCGCATCTGCGACGGTGGCGACCAAGACCCAGTACTTC
CASASATVATKTQYF
>TRBV4-1|few|TRBD1|15|TRBJ2-7
TGCGCCAGCAGCCAACAGGGGACAGCTCCTAGCGAGCAGTACTTC
CASSQQGTAPSEQYF
>TRBV30|-|-|13|TRBJ2-4
TGTGCCTGGACCACGCCATCGGGAAACATTCAGTACTTC
CAWTTPSGNIQYF
>TRBV18|many|-|16|TRBJ1-5
TGTGCCAGCTCACCCCGGGCGGGAAATAGCAATCAGCCCCAGCATTTT
CASSPRAGNSNQPQHF
>TRBV5-1|-|-|14|TRBJ1-1
TGCGCCAGCAGCTGGGGATCGGCTGGGACTGAAGCTTTCTTT
CASSWGSAGTEAFF
>TRBV7-8|few|TRBD1|15|TRBJ1-1
TGTGCCAGCAGCTTAGATACAGGGGGGAACACTGAAGCTTTCTTT
CASSLDTGGNTEAFF
>TRBV7-2|few|TRBD2|14|TRBJ2-2
TGTGCCAGCAGCTCCAGCGGGGGGGCCGGGGAGCTGTTTTTT
CASSSSGGAGELFF
>TRBV24-1|many|-|12|TRBJ2-2
TGTGCCACCAGTGGCGCGGCCGGGGAGCTGTTTTTT
CATSGAAGELFF
>TRBV7-6|many|-|15|TRBJ2-5
TGTGCCAGCAGCTTAGGGGCAGCTTCCCAAGAGACCCAGTACTTC
CASSLGAASQETQYF
>TRBV11-2|few|-|16|TRBJ2-3
TGTGCCAGCAGCTTATTCGGGGGGCGAGGCACAGATACGCAGTATTTT
CASSLFGGRGTDTQYF
>TRBV6-5|-|-|15|TRBJ2-2
TGTGCCAGCAGTTACTCCACGGGGCCGAACGGGGAGCTGTTTTTT
CASSYSTGPNGELFF
>TRBV12-3/TRBV12-4|many|TRBD2|19|TRBJ2-3
TGTGCCAGCACCTATAGGGGACTAGCGGGGGCCAGGGGCACAGATACGCAGTATTTT
CASTYRGLAGARGTDTQYF
>TRBV10-3|few|TRBD2|16|TRBJ2-7
TGTGCCATCGCTAGATATAGCGGGGATACAACCTACGAGCAGTACTTC
CAIARYSGDTTYEQYF
>TRBV29-1|-|-|12|TRBJ1-4
TGCAGCGTTGGCAGGGCAGGGGAAAAACTGTTTTTT
CSVGRAGEKLFF
>TRBV7-8|few|TRBD2|13|TRBJ2-5
TGTGCCAGCAGCCTGGTACTAGCGGAGACCCAGTACTTC
CASSLVLAETQYF
>TRBV20-1|-|-|14|TRBJ2-7
TGCAGTGCTTTGGGGGCAGGGGAGGTGTACGAGCAGTACTTC
CSALGAGEVYEQYF
>TRBV10-3|many|TRBD1|16|TRBJ2-2
TGTGCCATCAGTAGACAGGGGGAGACGGACACCGGGGAGCTGTTTTTT
CAISRQGETDTGELFF
>TRBV5-5|-|-|12|TRBJ1-1
TGTGCCAGCAGCTGGACGAACACTGAAGCTTTCTTT
CASSWTNTEAFF
>TRBV18|few|-|16|TRBJ2-3
TGTGCCAGCTCTCTCTGGGTGACCCCGAGCACAGATACGCAGTATTTT
CASSLWVTPSTDTQYF
>TRBV7-8|few|-|15|TRBJ2-1
TGTGCCAGCAGCTTTACGGGGCCCTCCTACAATGAGCAGTTCTTC
CASSFTGPSYNEQFF
>TRBV4-1|many|-|15|TRBJ2-1
TGCGCCAGCAGCCAGCTGACAGGCACGGGCAATGAGCAGTTCTTC
CASSQLTGTGNEQFF
>TRBV30|many|TRBD2|13|TRBJ2-1
TGTGCCTGGAGGGGGACTAGCGCCGGTGAGCAGTTCTTC
CAWRGTSAGEQFF
>TRBV6-1|-|-|15|TRBJ1-5
TGTGCCAGCAGTGGAACCAGGATTAGCAATCAGCCCCAACATTTT
CASSGTRISNQPQHF
>TRBV7-8|few|-|14|TRBJ2-7
TGTGCCAGCAGCGAGGGTAGTTTCGCCTACGAGCAGTACTTC
CASSEGSFAYEQYF